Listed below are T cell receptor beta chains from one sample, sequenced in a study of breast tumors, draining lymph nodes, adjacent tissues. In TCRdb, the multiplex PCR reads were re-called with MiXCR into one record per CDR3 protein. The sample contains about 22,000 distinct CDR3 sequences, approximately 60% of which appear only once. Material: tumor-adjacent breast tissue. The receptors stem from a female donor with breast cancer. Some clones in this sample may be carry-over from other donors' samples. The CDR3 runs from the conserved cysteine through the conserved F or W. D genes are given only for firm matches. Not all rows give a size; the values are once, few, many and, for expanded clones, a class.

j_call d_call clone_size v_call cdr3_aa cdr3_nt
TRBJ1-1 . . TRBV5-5 CASTQGSEAFF TGTGCCAGCACCCAGGGGTCTGAAGCTTTCTTT
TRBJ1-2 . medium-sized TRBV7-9 CASSRHEGNYGYTF TGTGCCAGCAGCCGCCATGAGGGCAATTATGGCTACACCTTC
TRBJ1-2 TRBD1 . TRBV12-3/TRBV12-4 CASSSRQGARGYTF TGTGCCAGCAGCTCACGACAGGGGGCGCGTGGCTACACCTTC
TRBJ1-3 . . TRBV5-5 CASSLASGAGNTIYF TGTGCCAGCAGCTTGGCGTCAGGGGCGGGAAACACCATATATTTT
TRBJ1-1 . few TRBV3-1 CASSQGTAQNTEAFF TGTGCCAGCAGCCAAGGTACAGCCCAGAACACTGAAGCTTTCTTT
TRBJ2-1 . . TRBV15 CATSSVWNEQFF TGTGCCACCAGCAGTGTCTGGAATGAGCAGTTCTTC
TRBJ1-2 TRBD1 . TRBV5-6 CASSWDRGHYGYTF TGTGCCAGCAGCTGGGACAGGGGACACTATGGCTACACCTTC
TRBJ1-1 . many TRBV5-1 CASSLVGDGEAFF TGCGCCAGCAGCTTGGTAGGGGATGGTGAAGCTTTCTTT
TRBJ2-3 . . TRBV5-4 CASSSPPDTDTQYF TGTGCCAGCAGCTCCCCCCCGGACACAGATACGCAGTATTTT
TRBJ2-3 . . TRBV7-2 CASSLQSGRGRADTQYF TGTGCCAGCAGCTTACAGTCGGGCAGGGGACGAGCTGATACGCAGTATTTT
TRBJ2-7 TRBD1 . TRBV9 CASSSTGGAGGEQYF TGTGCCAGCAGCTCCACAGGGGGCGCGGGCGGCGAGCAGTACTTC
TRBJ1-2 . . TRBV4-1 CASSQDMRYGYTF TGCGCCAGCAGCCAAGATATGAGGTACGGCTACACCTTC
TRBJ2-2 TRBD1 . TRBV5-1 CASGPGTGSSGSSGELFF TGCGCCAGCGGCCCCGGGACAGGGTCGTCGGGATCGTCCGGGGAGCTGTTTTTT
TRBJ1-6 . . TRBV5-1 CASSLGGSSYNSPLHF TGCGCCAGCAGCTTGGGCGGGAGCTCCTATAATTCACCCCTCCACTTT
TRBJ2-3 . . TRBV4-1 CASSQSSGVTQYF TGCGCCAGCAGCCAAAGTAGTGGCGTTACGCAGTATTTT
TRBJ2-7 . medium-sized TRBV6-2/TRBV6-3 CASSYRAGRPYEQYF TGTGCCAGCAGTTACAGAGCGGGCCGGCCCTACGAGCAGTACTTC
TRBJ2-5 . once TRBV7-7 CASSMVAGPYTPPGVQETQYF TGTGCTAGCAGCATGGTGGCGGGGCCTTACACTCCCCCGGGGGTTCAAGAGACCCAGTACTTC
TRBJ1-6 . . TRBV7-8 CASSASDRDNSPLHF TGTGCCAGCAGCGCTAGTGACAGAGATAATTCGCCCCTCCACTTT
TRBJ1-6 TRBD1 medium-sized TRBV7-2 CASSHRQGNYNSPLHF TGTGCCAGCAGCCACCGACAGGGGAACTATAATTCACCCCTCCACTTT
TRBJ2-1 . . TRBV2 CASSEDWGVEQFF TGTGCCAGCAGTGAAGATTGGGGAGTTGAGCAGTTCTTC
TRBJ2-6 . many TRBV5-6 CASSPDWVSDGANVLTF TGTGCCAGCAGCCCGGACTGGGTGTCAGATGGGGCCAACGTCCTGACTTTC
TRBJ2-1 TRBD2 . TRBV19 CASSIHRTNRAGARGNEQFF TGTGCCAGTAGTATCCATCGGACAAACAGAGCGGGAGCGAGAGGGAATGAGCAGTTCTTC
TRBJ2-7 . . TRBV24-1 CATSDADTAIYEQYF TGTGCCACCAGTGATGCGGACACGGCCATCTACGAGCAGTACTTC
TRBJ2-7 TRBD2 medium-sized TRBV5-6 CASSLVPSGYEQYF TGTGCCAGCAGCTTGGTTCCTAGCGGCTACGAGCAGTACTTC
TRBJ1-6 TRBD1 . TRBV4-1 CASSQVAGTASPLHF TGCGCCAGCAGCCAAGTTGCCGGGACAGCTTCACCCCTCCACTTT
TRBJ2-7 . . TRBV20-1 CSGSLPATLEQYF TGCAGTGGGTCTCTCCCCGCGACTCTCGAGCAGTACTTC
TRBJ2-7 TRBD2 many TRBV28 CASIPPGGTGPGYF TGTGCCAGCATCCCCCCGGGGGGGACGGGCCCAGGGTACTTC
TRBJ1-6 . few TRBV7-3 CASSLTGDSPLHF TGTGCCAGCAGCTTAACCGGGGATTCACCCCTCCACTTT